This TCR beta chain is drawn from a study of neurological immune-mediated disorders. The CDR3 is 18 amino acids. V shed 6 bases and J shed 0 bases, with 24 bases lying between them. Per germline, CDR1 WNHNN and CDR2 SYGVQD (reference sequence). As to time point: longitudinal time-point 3. Each CDR3 protein is one row after TCRdb ran MiXCR on the 5' RACE reads. The sample has fewer than 110,000 distinct CDR3 sequences; 10% to 11% are singletons. The sequence came from a female donor with HTLV-1-associated myelopathy (HAM/TSP). The genes are TRBV10-1 and TRBJ2-7, with no clear D. The sequenced material came from PBMCs. CDR3 amino acids: CASREKSYFIPSSYEQYF. For the CDR3, the DNA is TGCGCCAGCAGAGAAAAGTCTTATTTCATCCCTTCCTCCTACGAGCAGTACTTC.